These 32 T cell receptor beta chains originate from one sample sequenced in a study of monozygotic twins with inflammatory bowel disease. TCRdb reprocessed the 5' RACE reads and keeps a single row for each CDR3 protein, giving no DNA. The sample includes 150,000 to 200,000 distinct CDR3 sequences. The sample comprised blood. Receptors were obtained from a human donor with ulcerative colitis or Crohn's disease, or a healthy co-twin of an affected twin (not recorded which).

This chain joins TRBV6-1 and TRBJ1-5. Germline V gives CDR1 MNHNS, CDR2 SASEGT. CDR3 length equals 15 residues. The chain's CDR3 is CASSTGTGWGKPQHF.

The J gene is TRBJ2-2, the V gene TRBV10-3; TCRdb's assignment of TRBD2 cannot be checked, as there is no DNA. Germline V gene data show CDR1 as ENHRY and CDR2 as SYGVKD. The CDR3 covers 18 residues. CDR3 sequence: CAISGLARIAPDTGELFF.

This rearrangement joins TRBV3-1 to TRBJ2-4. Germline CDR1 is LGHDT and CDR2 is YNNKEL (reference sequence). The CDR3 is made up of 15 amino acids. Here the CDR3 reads CASSQDLTASNIQYF.

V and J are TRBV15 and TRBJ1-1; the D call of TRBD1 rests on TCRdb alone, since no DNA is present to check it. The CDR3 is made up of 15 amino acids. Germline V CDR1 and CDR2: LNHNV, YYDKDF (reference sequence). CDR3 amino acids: CATSRDYQGNTEAFF. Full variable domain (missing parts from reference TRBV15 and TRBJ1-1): DAMVIQNPRYQVTQFGKPVTLSCSQTLNHNVMYWYQQKSSQAPKLLFHYYDKDFNNEADTPDNFQSRRPNTSFCFLDIRSPGLGDTAMYLCATSRDYQGNTEAFFGQGTRLTVV.

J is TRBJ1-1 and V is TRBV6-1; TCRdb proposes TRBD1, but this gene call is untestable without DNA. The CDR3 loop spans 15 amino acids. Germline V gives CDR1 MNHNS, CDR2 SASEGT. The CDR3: CASSEARGGNTEAFF.

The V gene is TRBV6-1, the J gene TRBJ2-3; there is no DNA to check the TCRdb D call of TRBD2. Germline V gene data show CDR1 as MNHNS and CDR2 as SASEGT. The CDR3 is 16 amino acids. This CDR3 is CASSEPGGRVRDTQYF.

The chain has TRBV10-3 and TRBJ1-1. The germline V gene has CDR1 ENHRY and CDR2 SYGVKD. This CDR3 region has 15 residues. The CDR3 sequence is CAISAGREGNTEAFF.

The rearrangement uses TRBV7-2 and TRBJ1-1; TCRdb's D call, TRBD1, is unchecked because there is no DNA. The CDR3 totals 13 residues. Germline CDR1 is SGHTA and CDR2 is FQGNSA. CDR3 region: CASTWAGNTEAFF. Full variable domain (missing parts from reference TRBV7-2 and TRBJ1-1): GAGVSQSPSNKVTEKGKDVELRCDPISGHTALYWYRQSLGQGLEFLIYFQGNSAPDKSGLPSDRFSAERTGGSVSTLTIQRTQQEDSAVYLCASTWAGNTEAFFGQGTRLTVV.

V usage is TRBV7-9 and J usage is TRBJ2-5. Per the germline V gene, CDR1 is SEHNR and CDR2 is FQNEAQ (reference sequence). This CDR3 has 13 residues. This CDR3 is CASSLVGMETQYF. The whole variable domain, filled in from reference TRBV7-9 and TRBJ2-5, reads DTGVSQNPRHKITKRGQNVTFRCDPISEHNRLYWYRQTLGQGPEFLTYFQNEAQLEKSRLLSDRFSAERPKGSFSTLEIQRTEQGDSAMYLCASSLVGMETQYFGPGTRLLVL.

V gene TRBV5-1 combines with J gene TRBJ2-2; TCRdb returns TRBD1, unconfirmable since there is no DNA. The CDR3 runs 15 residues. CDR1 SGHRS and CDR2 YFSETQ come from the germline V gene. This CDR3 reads CASSKWEPYGGELFF. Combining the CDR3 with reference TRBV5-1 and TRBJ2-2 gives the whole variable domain KAGVTQTPRYLIKTRGQQVTLSCSPISGHRSVSWYQQTPGQGLQFLFEYFSETQRNKGNFPGRFSGRQFSNSRSEMNVSTLELGDSALYLCASSKWEPYGGELFFGEGSRLTVL.

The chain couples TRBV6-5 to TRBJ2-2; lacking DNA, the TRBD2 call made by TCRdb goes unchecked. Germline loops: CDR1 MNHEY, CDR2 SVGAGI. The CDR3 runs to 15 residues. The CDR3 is CASSYSKGRTGELFF.

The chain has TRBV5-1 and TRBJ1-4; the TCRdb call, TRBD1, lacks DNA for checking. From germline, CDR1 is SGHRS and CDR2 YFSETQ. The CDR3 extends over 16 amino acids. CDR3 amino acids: CASSIGTRGLREKLFF.

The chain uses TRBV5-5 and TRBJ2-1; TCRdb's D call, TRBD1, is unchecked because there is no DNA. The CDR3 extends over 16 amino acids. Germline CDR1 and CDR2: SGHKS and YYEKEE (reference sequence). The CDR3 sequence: CASSLRTGNVYNEQFF. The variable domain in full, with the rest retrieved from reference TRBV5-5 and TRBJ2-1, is DAGVTQSPTHLIKTRGQQVTLRCSPISGHKSVSWYQQVLGQGPQFIFQYYEKEERGRGNFPDRFSARQFPNYSSELNVNALLLGDSALYLCASSLRTGNVYNEQFFGPGTRLTVL.

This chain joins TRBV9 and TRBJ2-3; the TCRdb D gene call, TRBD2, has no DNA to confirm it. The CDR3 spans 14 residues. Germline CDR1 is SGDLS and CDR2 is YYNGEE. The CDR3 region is CASGGLAGVDTQYF.

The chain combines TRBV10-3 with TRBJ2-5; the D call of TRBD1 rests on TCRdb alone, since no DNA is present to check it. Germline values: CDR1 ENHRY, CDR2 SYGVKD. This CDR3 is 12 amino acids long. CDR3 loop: CATRGPQETQYF.

The CDR3 region is CASRPGTSGPISF. The V and J genes are TRBV27 and TRBJ2-1; checking the TCRdb D call of TRBD2 is not possible without DNA. The CDR3 sequence is 13 residues long. CDR1 is MNHEY, CDR2 SMNVEV, per germline (reference sequence).

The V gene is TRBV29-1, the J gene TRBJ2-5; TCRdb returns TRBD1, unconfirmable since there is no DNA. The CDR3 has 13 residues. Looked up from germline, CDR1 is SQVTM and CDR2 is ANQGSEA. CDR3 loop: CSVGQGVVETQYF.

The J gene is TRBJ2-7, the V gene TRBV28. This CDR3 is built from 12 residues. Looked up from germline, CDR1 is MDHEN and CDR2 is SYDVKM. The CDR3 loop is CASSFRIYEQYF.

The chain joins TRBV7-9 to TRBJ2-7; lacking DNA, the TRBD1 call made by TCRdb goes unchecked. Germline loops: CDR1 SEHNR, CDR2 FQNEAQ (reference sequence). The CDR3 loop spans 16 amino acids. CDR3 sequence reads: CASSSPTGYLAYEQYF. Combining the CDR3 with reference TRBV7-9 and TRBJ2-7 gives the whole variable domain DTGVSQNPRHKITKRGQNVTFRCDPISEHNRLYWYRQTLGQGPEFLTYFQNEAQLEKSRLLSDRFSAERPKGSFSTLEIQRTEQGDSAMYLCASSSPTGYLAYEQYFGPGTRLTVT.

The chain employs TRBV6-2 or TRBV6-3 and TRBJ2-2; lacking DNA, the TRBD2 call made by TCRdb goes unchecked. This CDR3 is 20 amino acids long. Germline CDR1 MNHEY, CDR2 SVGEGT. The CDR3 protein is CASSWGPGLAEFANTGELFF.

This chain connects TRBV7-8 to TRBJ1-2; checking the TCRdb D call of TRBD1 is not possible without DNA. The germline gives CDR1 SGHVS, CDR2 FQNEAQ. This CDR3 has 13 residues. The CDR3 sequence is CASSLGGDYGYTF.

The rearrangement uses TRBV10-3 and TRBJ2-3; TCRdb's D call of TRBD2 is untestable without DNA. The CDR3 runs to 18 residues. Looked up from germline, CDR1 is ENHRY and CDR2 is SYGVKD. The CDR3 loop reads CAISEDASGRAGPDTQYF.

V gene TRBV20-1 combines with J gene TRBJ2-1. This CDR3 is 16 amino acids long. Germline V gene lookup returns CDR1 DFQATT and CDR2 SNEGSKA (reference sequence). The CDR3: CSAPTSIVRADNEQFF.

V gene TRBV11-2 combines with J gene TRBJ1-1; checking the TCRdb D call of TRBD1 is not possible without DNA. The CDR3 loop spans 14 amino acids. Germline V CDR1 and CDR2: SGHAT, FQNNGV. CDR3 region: CASSQSRGLGEAFF.

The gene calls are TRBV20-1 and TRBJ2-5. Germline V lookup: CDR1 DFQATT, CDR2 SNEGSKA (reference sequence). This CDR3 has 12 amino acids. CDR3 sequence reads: CSASGNQETQYF.

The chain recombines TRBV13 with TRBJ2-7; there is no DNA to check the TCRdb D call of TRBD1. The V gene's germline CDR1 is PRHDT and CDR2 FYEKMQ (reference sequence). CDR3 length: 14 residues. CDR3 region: CASSLGVRGYEQYF.

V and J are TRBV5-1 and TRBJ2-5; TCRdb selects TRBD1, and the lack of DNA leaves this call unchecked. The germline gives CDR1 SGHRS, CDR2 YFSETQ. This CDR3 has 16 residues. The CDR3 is CASSLLGTGGQETQYF.

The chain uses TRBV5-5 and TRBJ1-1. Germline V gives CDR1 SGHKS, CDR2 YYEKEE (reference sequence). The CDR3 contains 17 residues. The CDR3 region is CASSLGPHGVMNTEAFF.

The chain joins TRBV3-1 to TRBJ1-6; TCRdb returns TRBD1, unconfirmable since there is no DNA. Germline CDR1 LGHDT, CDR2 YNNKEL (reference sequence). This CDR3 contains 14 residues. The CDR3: CASSQGTVNSPLHF.

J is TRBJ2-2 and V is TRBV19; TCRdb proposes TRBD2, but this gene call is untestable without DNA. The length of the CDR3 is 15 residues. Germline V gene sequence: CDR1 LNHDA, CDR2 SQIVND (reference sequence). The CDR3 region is CASKLAGEGTGELFF. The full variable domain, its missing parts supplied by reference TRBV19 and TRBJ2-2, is DGGITQSPKYLFRKEGQNVTLSCEQNLNHDAMYWYRQDPGQGLRLIYYSQIVNDFQKGDIAEGYSVSREKKESFPLTVTSAQKNPTAFYLCASKLAGEGTGELFFGEGSRLTVL.

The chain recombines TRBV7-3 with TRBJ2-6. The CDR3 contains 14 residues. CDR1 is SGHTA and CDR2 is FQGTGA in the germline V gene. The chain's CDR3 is CASKENSGANVLTF.

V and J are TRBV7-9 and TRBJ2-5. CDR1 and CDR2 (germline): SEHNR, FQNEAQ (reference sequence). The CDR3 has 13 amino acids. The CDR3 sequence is CASSLYGQETQYF. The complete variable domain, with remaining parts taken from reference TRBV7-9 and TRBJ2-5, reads DTGVSQNPRHKITKRGQNVTFRCDPISEHNRLYWYRQTLGQGPEFLTYFQNEAQLEKSRLLSDRFSAERPKGSFSTLEIQRTEQGDSAMYLCASSLYGQETQYFGPGTRLLVL.